The next 25 T cell receptor beta chains were all read from a single sample in a study of regulatory T cells in long-lasting Graves disease. The time point denotes: newly diagnosed GD, antithyroid drugs for less than 3 months. The TCR library used RNA extracted from PBMCs. Investigators prepared the TCR beta libraries by applying iRepertoire HTBI primers and Arm-PCR of CDR3 regions. Each CDR3 protein is one row after TCRdb ran MiXCR on the multiplex PCR reads. The repertoire includes 350,000 to 400,000 distinct CDR3 sequences, roughly 15% of them detected once, and about a fifth sits in the top ten. The sequences come from peripheral blood mononuclear cells (PBMCs), collected at new diagnosis, from a patient treated with antithyroid drugs. Receptor source: a female donor with Graves disease.

For this clonotype: This sequence may be a read error, since a much larger clone differs from it by one base. The chain couples TRBV6-5 to TRBJ1-2; D possibly corresponds to TRBD1 (6 bases). Per germline, CDR1 MNHEY and CDR2 SVGAGI. This CDR3 spans 15 amino acids. The CDR3 region is CVSSYLQDSVYGYTF. In DNA, the CDR3 is TGTGTCAGCAGCTACCTGCAGGACAGCGTATATGGCTACACCTTC.

In regard to this clonotype: At one of its ends the junction is not consistent with the germline gene, which may arise from a read error. V and J are TRBV7-9 and TRBJ2-7, with a tentative D call TRBD2 (6 bases). Germline V gene data show CDR1 as SEHNR and CDR2 as FQNEAQ (reference sequence). The CDR3 spans 15 residues. CDR3 coding DNA: TGTGCCAGCACCTTAAGTCCGGGACTCTCCTACGAGCAGTACTTC. Amino acid sequence: CASTLSPGLSYEQYF.

About this clonotype: Just one base apart from a much larger clone, this may be a read error. This chain uses TRBV7-2 with TRBJ2-3; a possible D gene is TRBD1 (6 bases). The germline CDR1 and CDR2 sequences are SGHTA and FQGNSA. The CDR3 loop spans 17 amino acids. This chain's CDR3 is CASSSPSGQRWADTQCF. The DNA for the CDR3 is TGTGCCAGCAGCTCACCCTCCGGACAGCGATGGGCAGATACGCAGTGTTTT.

This clonotype was detected only a few times. The CDR3 DNA follows: TGCAGTGCTAGGGGACTAGCGGGCGTCGACACCGGGGAGCTGTTTTTT. It yields the protein CSARGLAGVDTGELFF. The rearrangement links TRBV20-1 to TRBJ2-2; 12 bases map to TRBD2. CDR3 length: 16 residues. The germline V gene encodes CDR1 DFQATT and CDR2 SNEGSKA (reference sequence). Trimming cost V 3 bases and J 3 bases; bases outside gene matches: 5.

Only a few counts were recorded for this clonotype. The final CDR3 position lacks the conserved phenylalanine or tryptophan, pointing to a likely read error. This chain links TRBV30 with TRBJ1-5, with D unclear. Between the trimmed V and J ends, which lost 5 bases and 4 bases, there was a span of 15 bases. This CDR3 comprises 14 residues. CDR1 is GTSNPN, CDR2 SVGIG, per germline (reference sequence). The CDR3 region is CAWGLDPYNQPQHL. The CDR3 region has the DNA TGTGCCTGGGGCTTGGACCCCTATAATCAGCCCCAGCATCTT.

This clonotype came up many times. The chain joins TRBV27 to TRBJ1-4, with 7 bases fitting TRBD1. V dropped 0 bases and J dropped 7; count of bases not matched to a gene: 5. This CDR3 is built from 15 residues. Germline V gene sequence: CDR1 MNHEY, CDR2 SMNVEV (reference sequence). CDR3 sequence reads: CASSLSGQLSEKLFF. Here the CDR3 DNA reads TGTGCCAGCAGTTTATCGGGACAGCTCAGTGAAAAACTGTTTTTT.

Ten or more counts support this clonotype. V usage is TRBV20-1 and J usage is TRBJ2-7; 12 nucleotides line up with TRBD2. Looked up from germline, CDR1 is DFQATT and CDR2 is SNEGSKA (reference sequence). V shed 2 bases and J 4 bases; nucleotides not matched to a gene: 6. The CDR3 contains 15 residues. CDR3 bases: TGCAGTGCTAGAAGGACTAGCGGGATGGGGTACGAGCAGTACTTC. It codes for CSARRTSGMGYEQYF.

This clonotype occurred a few times. This sequence may be a read error, since a much larger clone differs from it by one base. The chain has TRBV27 and TRBJ1-1, with D possibly matching TRBD1 (6 bases). CDR3 length equals 17 residues. Germline CDR1 reads MNHEY; CDR2 reads SMNVEV (reference sequence). Trimming took 5 bases from V and 4 from J, leaving 23 bases between them. CDR3: CASSILGGRGSFTEAFF. In DNA, the CDR3 is TGTGCCAGCAGTATCCTGGGGGGCAGGGGATCGTTCACTGAAGCTTTCTTT.

Turning to this clonotype: A much larger clone sits a single nucleotide away, making a read error possible. The J gene is TRBJ2-1, the V gene TRBV24-1; maybe TRBD2 (5 bases). Per the germline V gene, CDR1 is KGHDR and CDR2 is SFDVKD. This CDR3 is built from 16 residues. CDR3 in amino acids: CAPSDKTSEGYNEQFF. As DNA, the CDR3 is TGTGCCCCCAGTGATAAGACAAGCGAGGGCTACAATGAGCAGTTCTTC.

This clonotype was found many times. The chain employs TRBV20-1 and TRBJ2-1, with 11 bases that match TRBD2. Germline assignment: CDR1 DFQATT and CDR2 SNEGSKA (reference sequence). The ends lost 0 bases at V and 1 base at J; junction bases unmatched: 5. There are 17 residues in the CDR3. The CDR3 sequence: CSARDSTSGRSYNEQFF. CDR3 sequence (DNA): TGCAGTGCTAGAGATAGTACTAGCGGGAGATCCTACAATGAGCAGTTCTTC.

The table lists this clonotype with many counts. This chain joins TRBV7-3 and TRBJ2-1; D is perhaps TRBD2 (6 bases). Germline-derived CDR1 and CDR2 are SGHTA and FQGTGA. This CDR3 has 16 residues. Trimming took off 5 bases at V and 4 bases at J, with 18 bases between the two ends. This chain's CDR3 is CASSTHSGRAYNEQFF. CDR3 sequence (DNA): TGTGCCAGCAGCACCCACAGCGGGCGGGCATACAATGAGCAGTTCTTC.

This clonotype was counted ten times or more. The CDR3, as DNA: TGTGCCAGCAGCTGGACTAGCGGGGGCCCCGGAACCGGGGAGCTGTTTTTT. It codes for CASSWTSGGPGTGELFF. The chain links TRBV7-7 to TRBJ2-2; 13 bases map to TRBD2. Germline values: CDR1 SSHAT, CDR2 FNYEAQ (reference sequence). CDR3 length: 17 amino acids. Germline trimming cut 4 bases from V and 5 bases from J; bases unmatched to any gene: 7.

This clonotype was detected many times. The chain recombines TRBV12-3 or TRBV12-4 with TRBJ2-5, with TRBD1 matching 7 bases. CDR3 size: 14 residues. The V and J ends lost 5 bases and 6 bases, in that order; junction bases with no gene match: 9. As DNA, the CDR3 is TGTGCCAGCAGTGGGACCGGGACAGAGAAGACCCAGTACTTC. Translating it yields CASSGTGTEKTQYF.

This clonotype has ten or more counts. The CDR3 reads CASSLALAGWNEQFF. The CDR3 bases are TGTGCCAGCAGCTTAGCACTAGCGGGCTGGAATGAGCAGTTCTTC. The chain uses TRBV7-9 and TRBJ2-1; 9 bases are a match to TRBD2. Germline values: CDR1 SEHNR, CDR2 FQNEAQ (reference sequence). V shed 0 bases, J shed 7 bases, and the junction held 4 bases outside the gene matches. The CDR3 is 15 residues long.

At least ten counts were recorded for this clonotype. J is TRBJ2-3 and V is TRBV7-3; possibly TRBD2 for D (5 bases). The CDR3 has 14 residues. Germline loops: CDR1 SGHTA, CDR2 FQGTGA. Trimming removed 3 bases at V and 3 bases at J, with 10 bases between. This CDR3 reads CASSLSGRTDTQYF. DNA for the CDR3: TGTGCCAGCAGCTTGAGCGGCAGGACAGATACGCAGTATTTT.

This clonotype was observed a handful of times. A junction boundary mismatches the germline segment, possibly from a read error. The rearrangement links TRBV4-2 to TRBJ1-3, with D possibly being TRBD1 (6 bases). The CDR3 covers 16 residues. Germline V CDR1 and CDR2: LGHNA, YNFKEQ. CDR3 residues: CAGSQVPPGVGNTIYF. The DNA of the CDR3 is TGTGCCGGCAGCCAAGTTCCTCCAGGGGTCGGAAACACCATATATTTT.

For the CDR3, the DNA is TGTGCCAGCAGAAACATGGGACAGGGCGTTTATAATTCACCCCTCCACTTT. Translating gives CASRNMGQGVYNSPLHF. The chain uses TRBV3-1 and TRBJ1-6; 9 bases are shared with TRBD1. The V gene end was trimmed by 6 bases and the J gene end by 4 bases; junction bases not matched to a gene: 10. The V gene's germline CDR1 is LGHDT and CDR2 YNNKEL (reference sequence). The CDR3 runs to 17 residues.

This clonotype was seen ten or more times. This chain uses TRBV6-9 with TRBJ1-2; TRBD1 might be the D (6 bases). The V gene's germline CDR1 is MNHGY and CDR2 SVAAGI. V was shortened by 3 bases and J by 7 bases, with 12 bases between the two germline ends. The length of the CDR3 is 13 residues. The CDR3 region is CASSYGQKGGYTF. CDR3 coding DNA: TGTGCCAGCAGTTACGGACAGAAGGGTGGCTACACCTTC.

CDR3 amino acids: CASSKRGAVGELFF. CDR3 sequence (DNA): TGTGCCAGCAGCAAGCGGGGGGCGGTCGGGGAGCTGTTTTTT. V gene TRBV5-4 combines with J gene TRBJ2-2, with 9 bases matching TRBD2. Trimming cost V 4 bases and J 7 bases; bases outside gene matches: 5. Looked up from germline, CDR1 is SGHNT and CDR2 is YYREEE (reference sequence). The CDR3 extends over 14 amino acids.

The CDR3, as DNA: TGTGCCATCCTCCCCCCTAGCGGGAGGGCTAACCAGTACTTC. As protein: CAILPPSGRANQYF. This chain uses TRBV7-9 with TRBJ2-5, with TRBD2 matching over 12 bases. V dropped 10 bases and J dropped 10; count of bases not matched to a gene: 13. The CDR3 is 14 amino acids. CDR1 is SEHNR and CDR2 is FQNEAQ in the germline V gene (reference sequence).

This clonotype was seen ten or more times. The chain carries TRBV29-1 and TRBJ2-7; D is undetermined. Between the trimmed V and J ends, which lost 2 bases and 4 bases, there was a span of 9 bases. The CDR3 extends over 12 amino acids. Germline values: CDR1 SQVTM, CDR2 ANQGSEA. The CDR3 coding sequence is TGCAGCGTTGAAATGGGGAAGTACGAGCAGTACTTC. This gives the protein CSVEMGKYEQYF.

This clonotype showed up many times. V and J are TRBV6-5 and TRBJ2-3, with 7 nucleotides matching TRBD1. The germline gives CDR1 MNHEY, CDR2 SVGAGI. The CDR3 is made up of 17 amino acids. With 0 bases clipped from V and 0 bases from J, the junction kept 6 bases outside the gene matches. The CDR3: CASSYSRTGSSTDTQYF. As DNA, the CDR3 is TGTGCCAGCAGTTACTCCCGGACAGGTTCAAGCACAGATACGCAGTATTTT.

This clonotype was seen a handful of times. The DNA of the CDR3 is TGCAGCGTTGGTGCAGAGGGCTATGGCTACACCTTC. Protein: CSVGAEGYGYTF. The J gene is TRBJ1-2, the V gene TRBV29-1; D call uncertain. Germline values: CDR1 SQVTM, CDR2 ANQGSEA. V lost 4 bases and J 4 bases, leaving 10 bases between the germline ends. CDR3 size: 12 residues.

V usage is TRBV12-3 or TRBV12-4 and J usage is TRBJ2-3, with a tentative D call TRBD2 (6 bases). V lost 8 bases and J 1 base, leaving 10 bases between the germline ends. The CDR3 has 13 residues. For the CDR3, the DNA is TGTGCCAGCCGGGGACTTGGCACAGATACGCAGTATTTT. It codes for CASRGLGTDTQYF.

The chain combines TRBV6-2 or TRBV6-3 with TRBJ2-5; the match to TRBD2 covers 10 bases. The CDR3 has 20 amino acids. Germline-derived CDR1 and CDR2 are MNHEY and SVGEGT. The trim removed 5 bases at V and 5 bases at J, leaving 23 bases unmatched. Here the CDR3 DNA reads TGTGCCAGCAGTGACGAACAGGGAGTTGGGCTAGCGGGAGTTTCGGAGACCCAGTACTTC. Residues: CASSDEQGVGLAGVSETQYF.